Detailed here is one T cell receptor beta chain. The data originate from a study of T cell responses to AZD1222 COVID-19 vaccine. Using immunoSEQ multiplex PCR, the repertoire was profiled, and TCRdb retains in-frame clones only, with some absent. The sample contains fewer than 70,000 clones, over 60% of which appear only once. The junction had 11 bases not matched to a gene; V was cut back by 8 bases and J by 5 bases. The CDR3 spans 15 residues. The V gene's germline CDR1 is SGHTA and CDR2 FQGTGA. The J gene is TRBJ2-1, the V gene TRBV7-3; TRBD2 matches 8 bases. The clonotype originates from an adult who received the AZD1222 COVID-19 vaccine. The sequencing here drew on peripheral blood, taken 28 days after the second AZD1222 dose. CDR3 nucleotide sequence: TGTGCCAGCGCCAACGGGGGGGCCCCTAACAATGAGCAGTTCTTC. Its protein is CASANGGAPNNEQFF.